These 18 T cell receptor beta chains share one sample of origin, sequenced in a study of blood T cells in healthy people across ages. A J-beta primer mix and a sample-barcoded 5' primer were used in a second PCR of roughly 6 to 11 cycles. TCRdb used MiXCR to reprocess the 5' RACE reads, holding one entry per CDR3 protein. The sample yields about 640,000 distinct CDR3 sequences, over 40% seen once. Sequencing used blood. These receptors were collected from a man older than 75 in good health.

The rearrangement links TRBV7-3 to TRBJ2-2, with 10 bases fitting TRBD2. The CDR3 spans 15 residues. Germline CDR1 SGHTA, CDR2 FQGTGA. V was pared by 4 bases and J by 6 bases, with 5 bases of the junction left unmatched. The CDR3, as DNA: TGTGCCAGCAGCTACAGCGGGAGGGCCCCCGGGGAGCTGTTTTTT. The encoded protein is CASSYSGRAPGELFF.

This clonotype was seen more than once but under ten times. J is TRBJ2-6 and V is TRBV2; D perhaps matches TRBD1 (5 bases). CDR1 and CDR2 (germline): SNHLY, FYNNEI. V was trimmed by 4 bases and J by 0 bases, leaving 16 bases between them. There are 18 residues in the CDR3. CDR3: CASSGGKGSPSGANVLTF. CDR3 in DNA: TGTGCCAGCAGTGGAGGCAAGGGGTCACCCTCTGGGGCCAACGTCCTGACTTTC.

As for this clonotype: This may be a read error, as it is one base from a much larger clone. This chain connects TRBV4-3 to TRBJ2-5; no definite D call. The CDR3 is made up of 15 amino acids. V dropped 0 bases and J dropped 0 bases, with 8 bases sitting between them. Per the germline V gene, CDR1 is LGHNA and CDR2 is YSLEER. Here the CDR3 DNA reads TGCGCCAGCAGCCAAGATGAGCAGTACCAAGAGACCCAGTACTTC. It yields the protein CASSQDEQYQETQYF.

This clonotype has only one observation. This chain links TRBV20-1 with TRBJ1-6; the match to TRBD1 covers 7 bases. Germline CDR1 DFQATT, CDR2 SNEGSKA (reference sequence). The CDR3 extends over 16 amino acids. J lost 9 bases, V lost 0 bases, and 11 bases had no gene match. The CDR3 DNA reads as TGCAGTGCTAGAGATCCCCGAACAGGGGAAGGTTCACCCCTCCACTTT. As protein: CSARDPRTGEGSPLHF.

CDR3 amino acids: CASSLDGGALFRTQYF. CDR3 coding DNA: TGTGCCAGCAGCTTAGACGGGGGCGCCCTCTTTAGGACCCAGTACTTC. This chain joins TRBV7-8 and TRBJ2-7; D may correspond to TRBD1 or TRBD2 (6 bases each). The J call is doubtful: the DNA matches TRBJ2-5 better. The CDR3 is made up of 16 amino acids. Germline CDR1 SGHVS, CDR2 FQNEAQ.

V usage is TRBV6-2 or TRBV6-3 and J usage is TRBJ2-1; TRBD2 matches 11 bases. Losses at the gene ends were 11 bases for V and 6 bases for J; bases not matched to a gene: 9. The CDR3 has 14 residues. Per the germline V gene, CDR1 is MNHEY and CDR2 is SVGEGT. The CDR3, as DNA: TGTGCCGCTATGGGACTAGCGGCTCGCAATGAGCAGTTCTTC. Amino acids: CAAMGLAARNEQFF.

The chain carries TRBV20-1 and TRBJ1-5; 7 nucleotides match TRBD1. CDR3 length: 14 amino acids. Germline trimming cut 6 bases from V and 4 bases from J; bases unmatched to any gene: 9. The germline gives CDR1 DFQATT, CDR2 SNEGSKA (reference sequence). This chain's CDR3 is CSAGDRNRNQPQHF. The CDR3 region has the DNA TGCAGTGCCGGGGACAGAAATAGGAATCAGCCCCAGCATTTT.

This clonotype occurred many times. The V call is TRBV10-3, the J call TRBJ2-3; D perhaps matches TRBD2 (7 bases). V gave up 2 bases and J gave up 5 bases, with 11 bases separating them. The CDR3 is 14 amino acids. CDR1 is ENHRY and CDR2 is SYGVKD in the germline V gene. CDR3 in DNA: TGTGCCATCAGTGAGCGGGGGGCCCGAGATACGCAGTATTTT. Translation: CAISERGARDTQYF.

This clonotype occurred many times. This sequence joins TRBV7-2 and TRBJ2-7, with 10 bases lining up with TRBD1. The CDR3 sequence is 13 residues long. From germline, CDR1 is SGHTA and CDR2 FQGNSA. The trim removed 7 bases at V and 6 bases at J, leaving 6 bases unmatched. The CDR3 spells CASTRQGAVEQYF. DNA for the CDR3: TGTGCCAGCACCAGACAGGGGGCGGTCGAGCAGTACTTC.

The rearrangement joins TRBV7-9 to TRBJ2-1; 10 bases are shared with TRBD2. CDR3 length: 15 amino acids. With 4 bases clipped from V and 8 bases from J, the junction kept 8 bases outside the gene matches. Looked up from germline, CDR1 is SEHNR and CDR2 is FQNEAQ (reference sequence). In DNA, the CDR3 is TGTGCCAGCAGCTCCAGCGGGAGGGCCCAGCATGAGCAGTTCTTC. The encoded protein is CASSSSGRAQHEQFF.

This chain connects TRBV7-3 to TRBJ2-4; D gene unclear. Germline assignment: CDR1 SGHTA and CDR2 FQGTGA. CDR3 size: 16 residues. Trimming removed 4 bases at V and 0 bases at J, with 13 bases between. CDR3 residues: CASSYDGFLAKNIQYF. The CDR3 bases are TGTGCCAGCAGCTACGACGGATTTTTAGCCAAAAACATTCAGTACTTC.

The chain employs TRBV12-3 or TRBV12-4 and TRBJ1-1; D is unresolved. V was cut by 2 bases and J by 7 bases, with 5 bases left in between. The CDR3 length is 11 residues. CDR3 coding DNA: TGTGCCAGCAGTTTAAAAGGTGAAGCTTTCTTT. Translation: CASSLKGEAFF.

V usage is TRBV27 and J usage is TRBJ2-2; 11 bases fit TRBD2. With V trimmed by 4 bases and J by 4 bases, 11 bases remained unmatched. The CDR3 has 18 amino acids. Germline CDR1 MNHEY, CDR2 SMNVEV (reference sequence). In nucleotides, the CDR3 is TGTGCCAGCAGTTCCCCGCATCTAGCGGGGGGACTCACCGGGGAGCTGTTTTTT. As protein: CASSSPHLAGGLTGELFF.

J is TRBJ2-7 and V is TRBV11-2; 7 bases align to TRBD2. The trim removed 5 bases at V and 3 bases at J, leaving 10 bases unmatched. The length of the CDR3 is 15 residues. The germline V gene encodes CDR1 SGHAT and CDR2 FQNNGV. CDR3 protein: CASSPNLAEDYEQYF. CDR3 in DNA: TGTGCCAGCAGCCCTAATCTAGCGGAGGACTACGAGCAGTACTTC.

The chain has TRBV24-1 and TRBJ2-5; 8 bases fit TRBD1. V shed 4 bases and J 4 bases; nucleotides not matched to a gene: 7. The CDR3 is 15 residues long. Germline assignment: CDR1 KGHDR and CDR2 SFDVKD. CDR3 loop: CATSDPGQGPETQYF. Here the CDR3 DNA reads TGTGCCACCAGTGACCCCGGACAGGGCCCAGAGACCCAGTACTTC.

In this sample, this clonotype turned up a few times. J is TRBJ1-6 and V is TRBV4-3; 7 nucleotides agree with TRBD1. Per the germline V gene, CDR1 is LGHNA and CDR2 is YSLEER. V lost 0 bases to trimming and J lost 8 bases; unmatched junction nucleotides: 10. CDR3 size: 17 residues. The CDR3 DNA is TGCGCCAGCAGCCAAGATCGAGGAGGGGGCGCGGATTCACCCCTCCACTTT. Translating it yields CASSQDRGGGADSPLHF.

The chain joins TRBV12-3 or TRBV12-4 to TRBJ2-5; 14 nucleotides agree with TRBD2. The better agreement between TRBJ2-7 and the DNA end casts doubt on the J call. The CDR3 contains 17 residues. DNA for the CDR3: TGTGCCAGCGGTATGACTAGCGGGAGGGCCCGGCAGGGCGAGCAGTACTTC. Translating it yields CASGMTSGRARQGEQYF.

This chain connects TRBV20-1 to TRBJ2-1; 7 nucleotides match TRBD2. The germline V gene has CDR1 DFQATT and CDR2 SNEGSKA (reference sequence). The length of the CDR3 is 14 residues. V dropped 3 bases and J dropped 14; count of bases not matched to a gene: 16. The CDR3 sequence is CSASVIARLRGEFF. The CDR3 bases are TGCAGTGCTAGTGTTATAGCCAGGCTCCGGGGGGAGTTCTTC.